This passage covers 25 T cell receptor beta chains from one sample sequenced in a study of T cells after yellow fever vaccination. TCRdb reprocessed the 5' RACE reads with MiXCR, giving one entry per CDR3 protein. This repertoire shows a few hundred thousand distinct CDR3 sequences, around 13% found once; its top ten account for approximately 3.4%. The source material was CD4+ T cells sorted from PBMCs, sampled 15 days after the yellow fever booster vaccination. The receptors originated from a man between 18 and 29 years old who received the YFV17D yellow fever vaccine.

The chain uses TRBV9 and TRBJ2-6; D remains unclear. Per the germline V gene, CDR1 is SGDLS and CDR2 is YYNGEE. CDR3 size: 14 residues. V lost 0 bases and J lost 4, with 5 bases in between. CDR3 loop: CASSVATGANVLTF. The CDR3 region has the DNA TGTGCCAGCAGCGTAGCTACCGGGGCCAACGTCCTGACTTTC.

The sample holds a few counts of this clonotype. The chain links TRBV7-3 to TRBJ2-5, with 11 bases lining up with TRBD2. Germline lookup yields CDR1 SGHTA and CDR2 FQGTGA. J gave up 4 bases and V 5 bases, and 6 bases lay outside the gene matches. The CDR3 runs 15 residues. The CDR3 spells CASSRTSGQVETQYF. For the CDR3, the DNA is TGTGCCAGCAGCAGGACTAGCGGGCAGGTAGAGACCCAGTACTTC.

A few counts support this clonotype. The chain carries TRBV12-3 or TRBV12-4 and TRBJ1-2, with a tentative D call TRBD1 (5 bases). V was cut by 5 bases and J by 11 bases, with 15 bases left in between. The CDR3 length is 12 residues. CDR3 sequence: CASSPGGRRYTF. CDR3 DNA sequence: TGTGCCAGCAGTCCCGGGGGACGGAGGTACACCTTC.

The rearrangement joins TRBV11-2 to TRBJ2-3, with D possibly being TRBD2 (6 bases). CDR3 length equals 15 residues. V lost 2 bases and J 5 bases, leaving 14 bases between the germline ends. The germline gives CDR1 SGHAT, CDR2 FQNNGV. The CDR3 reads CASSLLPGGGDTQYF. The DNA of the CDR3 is TGTGCCAGCAGCTTACTGCCCGGGGGTGGAGATACGCAGTATTTT.

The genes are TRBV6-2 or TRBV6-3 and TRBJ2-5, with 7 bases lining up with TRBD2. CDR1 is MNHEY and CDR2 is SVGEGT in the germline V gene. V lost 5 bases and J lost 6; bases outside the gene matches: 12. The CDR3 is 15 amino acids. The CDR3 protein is CASSPFGTNKKTQYF. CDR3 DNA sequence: TGTGCCAGCAGTCCCTTTGGGACTAATAAGAAGACCCAGTACTTC.

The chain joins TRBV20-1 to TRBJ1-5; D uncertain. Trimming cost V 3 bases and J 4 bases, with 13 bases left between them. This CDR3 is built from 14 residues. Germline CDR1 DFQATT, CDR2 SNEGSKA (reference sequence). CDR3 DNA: TGCAGTGCTAGTGGGTGGGAGGCGAATCAGCCCCAGCATTTT. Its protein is CSASGWEANQPQHF.

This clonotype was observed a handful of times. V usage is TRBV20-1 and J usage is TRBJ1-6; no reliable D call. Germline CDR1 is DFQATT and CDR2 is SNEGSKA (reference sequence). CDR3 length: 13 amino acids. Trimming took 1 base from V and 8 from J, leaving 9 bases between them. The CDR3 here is CSARGLAHSPLHF. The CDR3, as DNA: TGCAGTGCTAGAGGCCTGGCGCATTCACCCCTCCACTTT.

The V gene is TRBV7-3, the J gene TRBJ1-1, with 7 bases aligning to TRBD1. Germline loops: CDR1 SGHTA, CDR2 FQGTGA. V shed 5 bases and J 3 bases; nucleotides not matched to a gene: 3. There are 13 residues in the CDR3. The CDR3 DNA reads TGTGCCAGCAGCCACGACAGGGACACTGAAGCTTTCTTT. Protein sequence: CASSHDRDTEAFF. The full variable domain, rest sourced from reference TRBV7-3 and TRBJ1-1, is GAGVSQTPSNKVTEKGKYVELRCDPISGHTALYWYRQSLGQGPEFLIYFQGTGAADDSGLPNDRFFAVRPEGSVSTLKIQRTERGDSAVYLCASSHDRDTEAFFGQGTRLTVV.

CDR3 bases: TGCGCCAGCAGCCCAGACAGGGGTAGCGGCTACACCTTC. It specifies CASSPDRGSGYTF. The gene calls are TRBV5-1 and TRBJ1-2; 8 bases fit TRBD1. Germline V gene data show CDR1 as SGHRS and CDR2 as YFSETQ. With V trimmed by 4 bases and J by 8 bases, 7 bases remained unmatched. The CDR3 runs 13 residues.

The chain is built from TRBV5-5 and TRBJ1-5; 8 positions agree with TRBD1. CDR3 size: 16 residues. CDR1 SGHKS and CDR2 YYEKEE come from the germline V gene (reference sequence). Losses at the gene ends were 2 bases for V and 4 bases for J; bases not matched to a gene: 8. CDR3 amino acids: CASSFSGTGLNQPQHF. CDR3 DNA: TGTGCCAGCAGCTTCTCCGGGACAGGACTGAATCAGCCCCAGCATTTT.

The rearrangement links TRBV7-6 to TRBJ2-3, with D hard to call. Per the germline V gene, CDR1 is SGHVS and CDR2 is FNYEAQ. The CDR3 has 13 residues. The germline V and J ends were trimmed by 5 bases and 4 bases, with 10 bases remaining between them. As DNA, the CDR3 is TGTGCCAGCAGCGGGGTTGGGGCAGATACGCAGTATTTT. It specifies CASSGVGADTQYF. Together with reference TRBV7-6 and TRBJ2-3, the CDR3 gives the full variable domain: GAGVSQSPRYKVTKRGQDVALRCDPISGHVSLYWYRQALGQGPEFLTYFNYEAQQDKSGLPNDRFSAERPEGSISTLTIQRTEQRDSAMYRCASSGVGADTQYFGPGTRLTVL.

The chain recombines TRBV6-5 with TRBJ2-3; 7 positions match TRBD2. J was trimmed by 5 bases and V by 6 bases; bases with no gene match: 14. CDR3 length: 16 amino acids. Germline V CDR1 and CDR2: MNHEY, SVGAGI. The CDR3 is CASSHRSGGRIDTQYF. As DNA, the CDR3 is TGTGCCAGCAGCCACCGATCGGGGGGAAGGATAGATACGCAGTATTTT.

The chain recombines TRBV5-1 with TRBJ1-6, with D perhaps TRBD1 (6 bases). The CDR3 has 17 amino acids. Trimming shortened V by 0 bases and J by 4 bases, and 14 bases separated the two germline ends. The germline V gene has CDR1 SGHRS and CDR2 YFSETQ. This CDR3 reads CASSLVVPQGYNSPLHF. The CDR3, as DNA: TGCGCCAGCAGCTTGGTGGTCCCACAGGGATATAATTCACCCCTCCACTTT.

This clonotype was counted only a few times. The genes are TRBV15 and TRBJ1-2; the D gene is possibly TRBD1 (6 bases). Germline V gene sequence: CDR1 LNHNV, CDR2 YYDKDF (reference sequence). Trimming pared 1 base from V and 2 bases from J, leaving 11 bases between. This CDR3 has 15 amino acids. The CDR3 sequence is CATSRGDTENYGYTF. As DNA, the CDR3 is TGTGCCACCAGCAGAGGGGACACGGAAAACTATGGCTACACCTTC.

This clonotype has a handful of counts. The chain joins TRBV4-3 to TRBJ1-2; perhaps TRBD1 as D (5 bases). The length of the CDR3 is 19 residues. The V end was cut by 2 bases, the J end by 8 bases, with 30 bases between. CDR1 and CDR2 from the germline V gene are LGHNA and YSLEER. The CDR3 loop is CASSQFYLLGTTPTSGYTF. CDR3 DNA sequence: TGCGCCAGCAGCCAATTTTATCTGCTGGGGACCACACCTACGAGCGGCTACACCTTC.

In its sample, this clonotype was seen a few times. The CDR3 DNA sequence: TGTGCCAGCAGTGAACCCGGACTAGGATGGAATGAGCAGTTCTTC. This gives the protein CASSEPGLGWNEQFF. This sequence joins TRBV6-1 and TRBJ2-1; 7 nucleotides agree with TRBD2. V shed 2 bases, J shed 7 bases, and the junction held 8 bases outside the gene matches. The CDR3 loop spans 15 amino acids. Germline V lookup: CDR1 MNHNS, CDR2 SASEGT.

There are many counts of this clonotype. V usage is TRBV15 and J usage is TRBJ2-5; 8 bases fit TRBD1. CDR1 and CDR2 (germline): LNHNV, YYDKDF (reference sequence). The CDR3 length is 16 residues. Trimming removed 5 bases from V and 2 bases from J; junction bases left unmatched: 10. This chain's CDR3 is CATSSIRQGPQETQYF. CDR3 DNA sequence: TGTGCCACCAGCTCAATTCGACAGGGGCCTCAAGAGACCCAGTACTTC.

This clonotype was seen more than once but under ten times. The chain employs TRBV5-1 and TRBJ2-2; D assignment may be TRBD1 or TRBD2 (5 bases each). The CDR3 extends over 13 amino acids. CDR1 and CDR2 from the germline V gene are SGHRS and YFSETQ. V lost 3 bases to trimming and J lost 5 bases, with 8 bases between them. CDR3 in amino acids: CASSWGSTGELFF. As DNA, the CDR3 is TGCGCCAGCAGCTGGGGGTCGACCGGGGAGCTGTTTTTT.

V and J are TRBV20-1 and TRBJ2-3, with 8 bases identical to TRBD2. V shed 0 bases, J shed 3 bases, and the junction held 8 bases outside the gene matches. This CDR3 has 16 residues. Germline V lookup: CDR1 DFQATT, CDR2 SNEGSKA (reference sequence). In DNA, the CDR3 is TGCAGTGCTAGAGACTCTTGGGAGCGGGGGACAGATACGCAGTATTTT. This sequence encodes CSARDSWERGTDTQYF.

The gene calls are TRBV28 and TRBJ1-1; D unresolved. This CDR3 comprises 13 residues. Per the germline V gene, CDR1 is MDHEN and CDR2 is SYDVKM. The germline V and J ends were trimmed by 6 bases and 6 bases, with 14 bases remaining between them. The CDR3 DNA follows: TGTGCCAGCAGCCCCTACTGGGCCTCTGAAGCTTTCTTT. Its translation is CASSPYWASEAFF.

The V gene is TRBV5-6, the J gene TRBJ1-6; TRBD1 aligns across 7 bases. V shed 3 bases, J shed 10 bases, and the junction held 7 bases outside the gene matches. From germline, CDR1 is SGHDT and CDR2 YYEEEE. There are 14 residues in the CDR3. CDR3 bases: TGTGCCAGCAGCTCGGGACAGAACCGATCACCCCTCCACTTT. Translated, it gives CASSSGQNRSPLHF.

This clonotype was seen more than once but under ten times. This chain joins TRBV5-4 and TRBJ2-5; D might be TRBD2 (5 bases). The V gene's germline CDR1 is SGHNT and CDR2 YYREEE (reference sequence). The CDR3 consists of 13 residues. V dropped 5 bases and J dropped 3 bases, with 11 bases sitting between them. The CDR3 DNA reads TGTGCCAGCAGGGACCCGAGGGAAGAGACCCAGTACTTC. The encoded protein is CASRDPREETQYF.

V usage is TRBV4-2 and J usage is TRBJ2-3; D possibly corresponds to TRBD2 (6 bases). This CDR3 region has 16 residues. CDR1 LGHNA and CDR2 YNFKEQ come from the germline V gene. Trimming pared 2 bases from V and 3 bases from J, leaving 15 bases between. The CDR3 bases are TGTGCCAGCAGCCAAAGCCCGGGGGTGGGTACAGATACGCAGTATTTT. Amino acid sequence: CASSQSPGVGTDTQYF.

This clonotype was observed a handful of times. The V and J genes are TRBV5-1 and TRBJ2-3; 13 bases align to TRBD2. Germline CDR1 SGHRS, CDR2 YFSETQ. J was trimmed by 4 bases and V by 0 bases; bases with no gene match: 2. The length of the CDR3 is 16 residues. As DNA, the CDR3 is TGCGCCAGCAGCTTGGAACTAGCGGGGGGGTCAGATACGCAGTATTTT. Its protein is CASSLELAGGSDTQYF.

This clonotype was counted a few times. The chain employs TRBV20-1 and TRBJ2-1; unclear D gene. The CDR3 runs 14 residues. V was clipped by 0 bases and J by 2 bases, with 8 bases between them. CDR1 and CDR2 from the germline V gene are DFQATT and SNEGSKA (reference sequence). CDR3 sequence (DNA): TGCAGTGCTAGAGAAGGCGTCGCCTACAATGAGCAGTTCTTC. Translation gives CSAREGVAYNEQFF.